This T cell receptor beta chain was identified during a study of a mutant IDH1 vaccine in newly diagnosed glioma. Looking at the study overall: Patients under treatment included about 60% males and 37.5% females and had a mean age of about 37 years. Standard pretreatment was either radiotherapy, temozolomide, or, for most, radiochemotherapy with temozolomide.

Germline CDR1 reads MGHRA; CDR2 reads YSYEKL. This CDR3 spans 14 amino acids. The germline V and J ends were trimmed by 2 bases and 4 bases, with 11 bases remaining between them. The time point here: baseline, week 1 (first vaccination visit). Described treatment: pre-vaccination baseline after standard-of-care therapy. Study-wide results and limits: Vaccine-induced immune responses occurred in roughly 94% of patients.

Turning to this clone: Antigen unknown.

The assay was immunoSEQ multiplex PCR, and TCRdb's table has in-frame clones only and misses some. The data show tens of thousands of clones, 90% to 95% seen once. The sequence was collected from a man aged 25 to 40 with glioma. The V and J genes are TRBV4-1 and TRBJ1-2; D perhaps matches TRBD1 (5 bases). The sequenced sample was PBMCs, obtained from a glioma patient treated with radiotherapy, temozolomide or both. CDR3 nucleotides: TGCGCCAGCAGCCAAAGGGAGGGGACCTATGGCTACACCTTC. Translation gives CASSQREGTYGYTF.